Reported below is one T cell receptor (beta chain). The data are from a study of blood T cells in healthy people across ages. At the level of the study: The capture of about one barcoded beta molecule per two T cells was achieved by template switching.

Total RNA was isolated from each sample in quantities of at least 5 micrograms. V lost 5 bases and J lost 6, with 15 bases in between. The CDR3 runs to 14 residues. Germline-derived CDR1 and CDR2 are SGHTA and FQGNSA. A second PCR of 7 to 11 cycles used a sample-barcoded 5' primer and a J-beta primer mix. Every single cDNA molecule received a tag from a template-switch adaptor with 12 random nucleotides. No fewer than 3 million CDR3-containing paired-end reads came from each sample. TCRdb analysed the 5' RACE reads with MiXCR anew, one entry per CDR3 protein. The repertoire includes 800,000 to 900,000 distinct CDR3 sequences, around two thirds of them detected once, and 28% sits in the top ten.

The source is a man aged 25-45 years in good health. The sequencing input was blood. The V gene is TRBV7-2, the J gene TRBJ2-3; TRBD2 might be the D (7 bases). CDR3 protein: CASSVGGPADTQYF. CDR3 in DNA: TGTGCCAGCAGCGTCGGGGGGCCGGCGGATACGCAGTATTTT.